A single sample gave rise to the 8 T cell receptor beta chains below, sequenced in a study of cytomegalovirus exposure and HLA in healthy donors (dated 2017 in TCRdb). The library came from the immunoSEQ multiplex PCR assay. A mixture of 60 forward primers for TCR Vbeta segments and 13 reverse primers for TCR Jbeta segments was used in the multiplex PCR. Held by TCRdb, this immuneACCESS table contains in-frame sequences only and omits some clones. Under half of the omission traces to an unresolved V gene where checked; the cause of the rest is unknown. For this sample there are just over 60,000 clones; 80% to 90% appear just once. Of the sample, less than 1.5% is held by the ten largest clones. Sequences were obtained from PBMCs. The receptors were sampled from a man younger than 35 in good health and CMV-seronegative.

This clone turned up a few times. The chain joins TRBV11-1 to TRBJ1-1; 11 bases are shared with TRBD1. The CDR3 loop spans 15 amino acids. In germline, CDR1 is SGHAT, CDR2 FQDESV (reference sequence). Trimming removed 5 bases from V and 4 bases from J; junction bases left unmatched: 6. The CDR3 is CASSPRDRGFTEAFF. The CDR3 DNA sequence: TGTGCCAGCAGCCCCCGGGACAGGGGGTTCACTGAAGCTTTCTTT.

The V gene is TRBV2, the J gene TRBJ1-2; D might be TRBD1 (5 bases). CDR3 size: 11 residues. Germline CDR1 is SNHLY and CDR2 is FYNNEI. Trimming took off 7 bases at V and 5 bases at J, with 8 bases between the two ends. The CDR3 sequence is CASTGGYGYTF. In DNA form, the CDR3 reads TGTGCCAGCACCGGGGGGTATGGCTACACCTTC. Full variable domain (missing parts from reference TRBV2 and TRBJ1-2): EPEVTQTPSHQVTQMGQEVILRCVPISNHLYFYWYRQILGQKVEFLVSFYNNEISEKSEIFDDQFSVERPDGSNFTLKIRSTKLEDSAMYFCASTGGYGYTFGSGTRLTVV.

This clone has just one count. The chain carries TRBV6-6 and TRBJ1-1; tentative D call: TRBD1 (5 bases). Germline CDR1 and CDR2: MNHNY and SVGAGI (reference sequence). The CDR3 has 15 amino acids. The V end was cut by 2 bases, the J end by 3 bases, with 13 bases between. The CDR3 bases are TGTGCCAGCAGTTACCGAGTGGGGGGAGACACTGAAGCTTTCTTT. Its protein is CASSYRVGGDTEAFF.

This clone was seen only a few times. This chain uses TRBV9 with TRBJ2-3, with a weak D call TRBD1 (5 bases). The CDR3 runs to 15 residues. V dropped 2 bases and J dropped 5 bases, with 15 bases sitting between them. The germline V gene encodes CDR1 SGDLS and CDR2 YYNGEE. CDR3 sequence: CASSVMVGARDTQYF. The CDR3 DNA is TGTGCCAGCAGCGTTATGGTAGGGGCGAGAGATACGCAGTATTTT.

This CDR3 is CSARPGEALHF. The CDR3 DNA reads as TGCAGTGCCCGACCGGGGGAGGCCCTCCACTTT. The chain recombines TRBV20-1 with TRBJ1-6; maybe TRBD1 (5 bases). The CDR3 covers 11 residues. The V end lost 6 bases, the J end lost 14 bases, and 14 bases lay between the germline ends. CDR1 is DFQATT and CDR2 is SNEGSKA in the germline V gene (reference sequence).

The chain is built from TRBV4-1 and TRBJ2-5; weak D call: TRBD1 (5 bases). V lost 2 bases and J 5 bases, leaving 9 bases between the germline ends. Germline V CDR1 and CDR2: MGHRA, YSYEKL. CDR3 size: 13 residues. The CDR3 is CASSQMGLETQYF. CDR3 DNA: TGCGCCAGCAGCCAAATGGGGCTGGAGACCCAGTACTTC.

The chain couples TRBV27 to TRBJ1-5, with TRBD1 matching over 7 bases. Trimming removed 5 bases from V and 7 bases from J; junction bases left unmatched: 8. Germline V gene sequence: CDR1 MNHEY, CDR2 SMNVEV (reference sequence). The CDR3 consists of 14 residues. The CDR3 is CASSTRQGSQPQHF. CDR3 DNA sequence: TGTGCCAGCAGTACCCGACAGGGATCCCAGCCCCAGCATTTT.

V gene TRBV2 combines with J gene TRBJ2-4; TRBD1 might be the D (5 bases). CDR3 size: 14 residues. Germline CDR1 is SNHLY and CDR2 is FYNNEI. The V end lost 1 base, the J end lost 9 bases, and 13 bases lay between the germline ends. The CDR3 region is CASSEEQAISIQYF. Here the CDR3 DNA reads TGTGCCAGCAGTGAAGAACAGGCCATCAGCATTCAGTACTTC.